This T cell receptor beta chain emerged from a study of shared clonotypes between healthy human individuals (dated by TCRdb to 2018 to 2020). Concerning the study at large: The cohort included a few men and two women between 18 and 49 years of age. For each donor, CD4 naive and CD4 memory were each run on three plates, CD8 naive on two plates, and CD8 memory on one plate. To increase sequencing depth and limit assay-specific biases, different laboratories used diverse techniques to prepare libraries and sequence TCR repertoires. To estimate repertoire size and how much clonotype sharing occurs between individuals, the study deeply sequenced the blood TCR repertoires of 4 to 6 healthy adults. Between about 0.94 and 8.9 billion PBMCs per donor were obtained by leukapheresis.

TCR CDR3 regions were amplified from genomic DNA by multiplex PCR using the deep immunoSEQ assay. Extracted genomic DNA from each cell subset was spread evenly across all wells of several immunoSEQ 96-well plates, with each plate serving as a replicate. For sorted subsets, approximately 200 ng of genomic DNA, equivalent to some 30,000 T cell genomes, went into each replicate PCR. Purified libraries were quantified with a Qubit 3.0 fluorometer, sized on a Bioanalyzer 2100, and re-quantified with the KAPA Library Quantification kit. Every immunoSEQ 96-well plate was sequenced on a separate single-read 150-cycle Illumina NextSeq 550 flow cell. Regarding the original processing steps: Because only junctional sequences without quality scores were contained in the immunoSEQ output, filtering matching that applied to full-length reads could not be performed. Sequences were annotated with PyIR, a Python wrapper for IgBLAST v1.9, and V/J genes and CDR3 were assigned using IMGT germline references. Reads with weak V/J assignments (E-value above 1e-6), missing CDR3, stop codons, out-of-frame junctions, or ambiguous translated residues were removed. V3J clonotypes were defined as sequences sharing the same inferred V gene, J gene, and CDR3 amino acid sequence. To compute the percentage overlap between repertoires, the number of shared unique clonotypes was divided by the size of the smaller repertoire. Repertoire richness was assessed with RTK rarefaction, the Chao1 estimator, and Recon v2.1 estimates of unobserved clonotypes. Generation probabilities for all TCRbeta clonotypes obtained by the gDNA method from several donors were computed using OLGA. In TCRdb, the immuneACCESS table is reduced to in-frame sequences with V and J assigned. These tables do not hold every clone; where another copy was compared, an unresolved V gene accounts for under half, and the others remain unexplained. The V and J calls and the clone size are those of that table, but D and trimming were determined from the DNA. The table for this sample lists approximately 1.1 million clones; about four fifths of them were counted only once. Around 0.47% of the sample comes from the top ten.

In the germline V gene, CDR1 corresponds to SGHDT and CDR2 to YYEEEE. Its CDR3 holds 15 amino acids, cysteine through phenylalanine. The sequence is cut down to CDR3 DNA, 45 bases in frame from base 1. V is clipped by 3 bases and J by 0 bases, and the sequence between their germline boundaries is 9 bases long. Overall study results and their limits: Sampling was restricted to blood, and TCR repertoires in tissues likely differ from the TCR repertoires found in blood. Pairwise subsampling led to the expectation that sequencing depth would affect the degree of clonotype sharing among donors. Estimated clonotype richness was generally larger for naive than for memory subsets. Across a handful of donors, around 5% of naive CD4, 3% to 4% of naive CD8, under 2.5% of memory CD4, and 0.4% to 0.45% of memory CD8 clonotypes were shared. Rarefaction of sorted-subset datasets indicated incomplete sequencing despite the large sequencing depth. Higher generation probabilities were observed for clonotypes shared by all four sorted-subset donors than for non-shared clonotypes. Because the study included a small number of donors, the genetic and exposure-history diversity represented was limited.

For this clone: Its binding antigen is unknown. No much larger clone exists at a distance of one base, and base qualities are not known.

Healthy HIV-negative adults with no recently reported acute infections or vaccinations were included as donors. Every donor was a Caucasian adult residing in Nashville, Tennessee, USA. CD4+ T cells were enriched through magnetic negative selection, after which naive cells were positively selected on CD45RA and the remaining negative fraction served as the memory subset. Blood was collected by leukapheresis, and PBMCs were isolated by Ficoll-Histopaque density gradient centrifugation and then cryopreserved in liquid nitrogen vapor phase. Analytical flow cytometry was used to check the purity and quantity of every magnetically sorted T cell population. Genomic DNA was isolated from every sorted fraction and measured by UV absorbance on a Nanodrop 2000c.

The TCR comes from a man younger than 30 in good health. Some clones in this sample may be carry-over from other donors' samples. The chain links TRBV5-6 with TRBJ2-2; the D gene remains uncertain. Sequenced sample: memory CD4+ T cells from PBMCs. The cell subset or site label, read with the paper, signifies: CD45RA-negative fraction. The CDR3 reads as follows: CASSYRISNTGELFF. The sequenced DNA: TGTGCCAGCAGCTACAGAATTTCGAACACCGGGGAGCTGTTTTTT.